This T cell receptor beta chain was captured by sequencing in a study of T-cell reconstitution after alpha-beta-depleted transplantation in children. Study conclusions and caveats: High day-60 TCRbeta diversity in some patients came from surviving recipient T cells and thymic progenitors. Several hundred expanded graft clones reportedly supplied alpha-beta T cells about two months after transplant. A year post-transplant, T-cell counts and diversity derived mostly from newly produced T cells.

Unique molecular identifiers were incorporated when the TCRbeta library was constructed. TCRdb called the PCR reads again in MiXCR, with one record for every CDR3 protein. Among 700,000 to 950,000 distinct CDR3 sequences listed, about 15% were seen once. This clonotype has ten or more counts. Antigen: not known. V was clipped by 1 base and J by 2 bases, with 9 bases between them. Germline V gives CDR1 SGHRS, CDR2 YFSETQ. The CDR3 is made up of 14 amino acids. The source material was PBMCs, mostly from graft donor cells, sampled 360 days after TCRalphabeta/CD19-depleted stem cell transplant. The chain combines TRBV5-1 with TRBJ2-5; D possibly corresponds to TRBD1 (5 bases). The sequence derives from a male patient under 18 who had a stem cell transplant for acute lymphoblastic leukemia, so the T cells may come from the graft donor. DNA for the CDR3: TGCGCCAGCAGCTTGTGGGGCAGACAAGAGACCCAGTACTTC. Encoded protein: CASSLWGRQETQYF.